This TCR beta chain was recovered during a study of T cell repertoires in cytomegalovirus infection (dated by TCRdb to about 2019). For the study in its entirety: Alongside well-studied HLA-B-restricted epitopes, the peptide stimulations were aimed at recently identified HLA-C-restricted CMV epitopes, whose presentation resists viral immunomodulation. Donor HLA type was relevant to the analysis, as public TCR beta signatures indicated carriage of CMV infection together with the matching HLA type.

General findings and caveats noted by the study authors: The ex vivo response was dominated by HLA-C-restricted CMV-specific TCR beta clonotypes, and the single most frequent clonotype in two of eight donors was supplied by these HLA-C-restricted clonotypes. In both this cohort and an independent roughly 360-donor cohort, the cumulative frequency of public TCR beta family members distinguished carriers of CMV infection plus the relevant HLA type.

The sample's treatment or condition label is to be understood as: in vitro stimulation with specific CMV peptide epitopes to enrich CMV-specific T cells. Instrument on record: Illumina HiSeq 1500. TCRdb's own reprocessing of the public reads used fastp at Q25 and MiXCR and kept productive beta chains. For every CDR3 protein sequence, its rows merge into one entry that carries the most common genes and DNA. Within this sample are roughly 200,000 distinct CDR3 sequences, with about 38% of them counted one time only. The top ten constitute 55% to 70% of the sample. The germline V gene encodes CDR1 MNHEY and CDR2 SMNVEV (reference sequence). The CDR3, cysteine through phenylalanine, is 16 amino acids long. Solely the CDR3 DNA is kept, with 48 bases framed from the first base. V lost 3 bases and J lost 0 bases, and the count of bases not matched to a germline gene is 3. There are a few counts of this clonotype. No antigen is known for it. No qualities accompany the bases; no much larger clone lies one base away.

The sequence derives from a human donor in good health (CMV status not recorded). Some clones in this sample may be carry-over from other donors' samples. Recombination linked TRBV27 to TRBJ2-4; TRBD2 agrees with 9 junctional bases. The specimen was CD8+ T cells from cultured PBMCs, collected from culture after CMV antigen stimulation. The CDR3 corresponds to CASSLAGGLAKNIQYF. The DNA sequence is TGTGCCAGCAGTTTGGCGGGAGGGTTAGCCAAAAACATTCAGTACTTC.